This T cell receptor (beta chain) was profiled in a study of blood T cell repertoires in COVID-19. Study-level information: Whether acute or convalescent, the COVID-19 samples came from the United States, Italy and Spain. The analysed material was cDNA or gDNA that came from T cells, B-cell-depleted T cells, or PBMCs.

Germline V gene sequence: CDR1 SEHNR, CDR2 FQNEAQ (reference sequence). Germline trimming cut 7 bases from V and 2 bases from J; bases unmatched to any gene: 5. This CDR3 is 14 amino acids long. Authors' data handling: Scientists estimated how many nucleated cells there were by amplifying reference gene primers. Profiling relied on immunoSEQ multiplex PCR, and the TCRdb table lists in-frame clones only, not all of them. V, J and clone size were drawn from that table, and D and trimming were deduced from the DNA. This table has around 100,000 clones, about 88% appearing once. The chain carries TRBV7-9 and TRBJ1-3; TRBD1 agrees at 7 bases. The sample consisted of peripheral blood. This receptor was identified in a man aged 40-50 years with acute or convalescent COVID-19. The CDR3 loop is CASNQGVTGNTIYF. The CDR3 DNA sequence: TGTGCCAGCAACCAGGGGGTAACTGGAAACACCATATATTTT.